The source of this T cell receptor beta chain is a study of T cell responses to AZD1222 COVID-19 vaccine. Findings of the study overall: The study sampled repertoires only after the peak T cell response.

Trimming removed 8 bases from V and 4 bases from J, with 17 bases in between. Looked up from germline, CDR1 is SGHNT and CDR2 is YENEEA. The CDR3 totals 14 residues. Note on this clone: Its antigen is undetermined.

Assay used: immunoSEQ multiplex PCR; TCRdb lists only in-frame clones, some missing. The data contain 50,000 to 55,000 clones, around 84% of them singletons. The material sequenced was peripheral blood, taken on day 0 of AZD1222 vaccination. The chain couples TRBV11-3 to TRBJ1-1, with a possible D match to TRBD1 (6 bases). This clonotype originated in an adult in good health. CDR3 sequence reads: CASGSPRGATEAFF. For the CDR3, the DNA is TGTGCCAGCGGTTCCCCCCGGGGGGCCACTGAAGCTTTCTTT. Supplemented by reference TRBV11-3 and TRBJ1-1, the full variable domain reads EAGVVQSPRYKIIEKKQPVAFWCNPISGHNTLYWYLQNLGQGPELLIRYENEEAVDDSQLPKDRFSAERLKGVDSTLKIQPAELGDSAVYLCASGSPRGATEAFFGQGTRLTVV.